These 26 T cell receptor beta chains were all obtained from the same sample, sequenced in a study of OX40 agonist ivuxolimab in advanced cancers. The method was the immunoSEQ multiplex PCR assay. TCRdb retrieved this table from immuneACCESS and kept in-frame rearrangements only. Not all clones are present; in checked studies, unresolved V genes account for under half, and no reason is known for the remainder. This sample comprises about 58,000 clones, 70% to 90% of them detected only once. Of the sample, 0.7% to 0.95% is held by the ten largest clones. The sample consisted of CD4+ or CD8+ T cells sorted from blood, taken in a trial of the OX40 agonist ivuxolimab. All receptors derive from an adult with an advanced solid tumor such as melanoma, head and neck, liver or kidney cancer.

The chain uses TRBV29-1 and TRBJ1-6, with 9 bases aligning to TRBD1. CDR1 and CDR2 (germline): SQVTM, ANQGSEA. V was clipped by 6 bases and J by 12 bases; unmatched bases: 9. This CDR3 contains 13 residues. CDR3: CSVRPQGAGPLHF. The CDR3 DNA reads TGCAGCGTAAGACCACAGGGGGCAGGACCCCTCCACTTT.

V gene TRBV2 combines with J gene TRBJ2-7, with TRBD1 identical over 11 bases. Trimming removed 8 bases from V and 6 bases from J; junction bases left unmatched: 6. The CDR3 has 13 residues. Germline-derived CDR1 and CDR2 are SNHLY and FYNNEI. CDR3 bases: TGTGCCAGCCGGACAGGGGGCTTGTCCGAGCAGTACTTC. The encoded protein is CASRTGGLSEQYF.

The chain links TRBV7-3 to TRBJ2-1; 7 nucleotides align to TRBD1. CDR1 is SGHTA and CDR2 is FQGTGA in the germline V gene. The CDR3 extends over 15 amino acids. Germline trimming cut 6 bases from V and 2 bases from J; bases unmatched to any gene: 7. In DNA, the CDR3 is TGTGCCAGCAGTACGAACAGGGGAACCTACAATGAGCAGTTCTTC. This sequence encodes CASSTNRGTYNEQFF.

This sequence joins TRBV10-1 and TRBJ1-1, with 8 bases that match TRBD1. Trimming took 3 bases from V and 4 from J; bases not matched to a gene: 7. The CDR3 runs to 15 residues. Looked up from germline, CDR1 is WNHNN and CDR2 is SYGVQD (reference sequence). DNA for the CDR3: TGCGCCAGCAGTGACCCCCACAGGGGGGTCACTGAAGCTTTCTTT. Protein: CASSDPHRGVTEAFF.

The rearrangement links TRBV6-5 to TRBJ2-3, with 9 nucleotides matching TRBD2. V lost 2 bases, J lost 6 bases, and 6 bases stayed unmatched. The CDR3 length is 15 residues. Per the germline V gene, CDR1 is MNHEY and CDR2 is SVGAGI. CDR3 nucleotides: TGTGCCAGCAGTTACGCGCGGGGGGGTTGGGATACGCAGTATTTT. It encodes CASSYARGGWDTQYF.

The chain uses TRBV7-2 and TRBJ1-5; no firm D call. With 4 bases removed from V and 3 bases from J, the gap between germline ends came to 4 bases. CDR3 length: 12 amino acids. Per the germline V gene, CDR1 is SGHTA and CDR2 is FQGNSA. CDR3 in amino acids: CASSSNNQPQHF. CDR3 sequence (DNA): TGTGCCAGCAGCTCAAACAATCAGCCCCAGCATTTT.

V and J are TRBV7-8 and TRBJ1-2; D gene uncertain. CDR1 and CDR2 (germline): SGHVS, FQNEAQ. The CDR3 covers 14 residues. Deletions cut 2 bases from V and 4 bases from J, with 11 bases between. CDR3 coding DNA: TGTGCCAGCAGCTTATCGGAGGGCAGCTATGGCTACACCTTC. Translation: CASSLSEGSYGYTF. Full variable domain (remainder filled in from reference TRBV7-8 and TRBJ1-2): GAGVSQSPRYKVAKRGQDVALRCDPISGHVSLFWYQQALGQGPEFLTYFQNEAQLDKSGLPSDRFFAERPEGSVSTLKIQRTQQEDSAVYLCASSLSEGSYGYTFGSGTRLTVV.

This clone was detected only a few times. The CDR3 loop reads CAWSVVGGYTF. In DNA, the CDR3 is TGTGCCTGGAGTGTAGTGGGTGGCTACACCTTC. The chain carries TRBV30 and TRBJ1-2; unclear D gene. V was pared by 0 bases and J by 7 bases, with 6 bases between. The CDR3 is made up of 11 amino acids. Per germline, CDR1 GTSNPN and CDR2 SVGIG (reference sequence). Using reference TRBV30 and TRBJ1-2 for the parts outside the CDR3, the full variable domain is SQTIHQWPATLVQPVGSPLSLECTVEGTSNPNLYWYRQAAGRGLQLLFYSVGIGQISSEVPQNLSASRPQDRQFILSSKKLLLSDSGFYLCAWSVVGGYTFGSGTRLTVV.

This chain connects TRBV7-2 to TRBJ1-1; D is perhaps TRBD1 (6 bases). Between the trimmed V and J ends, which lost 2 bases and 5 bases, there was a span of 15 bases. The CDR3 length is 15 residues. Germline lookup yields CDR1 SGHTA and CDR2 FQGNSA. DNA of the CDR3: TGTGCCAGCAGCTTAATCCGGGGGCCGGGTACTGAAGCTTTCTTT. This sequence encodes CASSLIRGPGTEAFF.

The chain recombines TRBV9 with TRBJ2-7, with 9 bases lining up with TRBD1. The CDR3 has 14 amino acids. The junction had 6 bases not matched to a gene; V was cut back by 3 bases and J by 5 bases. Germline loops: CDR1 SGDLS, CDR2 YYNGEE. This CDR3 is CASSAGQGRHEQYF. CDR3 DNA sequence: TGTGCCAGCAGCGCGGGACAGGGAAGGCACGAGCAGTACTTC.

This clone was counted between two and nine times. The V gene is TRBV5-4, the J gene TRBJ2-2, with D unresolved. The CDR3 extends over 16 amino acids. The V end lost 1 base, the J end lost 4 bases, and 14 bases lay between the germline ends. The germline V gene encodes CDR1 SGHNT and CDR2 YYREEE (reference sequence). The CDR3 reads CASSLPRLVGTGELFF. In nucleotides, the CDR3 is TGTGCCAGCAGCTTGCCGAGGTTGGTTGGCACCGGGGAGCTGTTTTTT. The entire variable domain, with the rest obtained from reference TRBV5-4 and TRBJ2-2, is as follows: ETGVTQSPTHLIKTRGQQVTLRCSSQSGHNTVSWYQQALGQGPQFIFQYYREEENGRGNFPPRFSGLQFPNYSSELNVNALELDDSALYLCASSLPRLVGTGELFFGEGSRLTVL.

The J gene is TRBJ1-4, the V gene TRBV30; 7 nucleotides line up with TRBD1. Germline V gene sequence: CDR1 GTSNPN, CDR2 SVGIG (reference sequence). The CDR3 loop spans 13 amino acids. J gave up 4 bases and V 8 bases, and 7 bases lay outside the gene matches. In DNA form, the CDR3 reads TGTGCCCTCCAGGGGGAAAGTAATGAAAAACTGTTTTTT. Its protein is CALQGESNEKLFF. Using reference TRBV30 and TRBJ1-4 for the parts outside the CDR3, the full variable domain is SQTIHQWPATLVQPVGSPLSLECTVEGTSNPNLYWYRQAAGRGLQLLFYSVGIGQISSEVPQNLSASRPQDRQFILSSKKLLLSDSGFYLCALQGESNEKLFFGSGTQLSVL.

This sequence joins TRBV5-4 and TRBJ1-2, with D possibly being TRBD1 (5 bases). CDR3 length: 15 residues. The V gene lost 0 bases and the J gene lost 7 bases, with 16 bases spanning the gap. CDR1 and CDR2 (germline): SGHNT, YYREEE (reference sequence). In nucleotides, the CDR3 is TGTGCCAGCAGCTTGGATGGGTCAGGGCTAGGTGGCTACACCTTC. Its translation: CASSLDGSGLGGYTF.

CDR3 sequence: CSVEVGLADTQYF. The CDR3, as DNA: TGCAGCGTGGAGGTCGGCTTGGCAGATACGCAGTATTTT. The chain recombines TRBV29-1 with TRBJ2-3, with a possible D match to TRBD2 (5 bases). Germline V gene data show CDR1 as SQVTM and CDR2 as ANQGSEA. The CDR3 is 13 amino acids. V was shortened by 6 bases and J by 4 bases, with 14 bases between the two germline ends.

The CDR3 here is CASSIGRGRLSTDTQYF. CDR3 DNA sequence: TGTGCCAGTAGTATAGGTAGGGGGCGGTTGAGCACAGATACGCAGTATTTT. V and J are TRBV19 and TRBJ2-3; 7 positions match TRBD1. This CDR3 contains 17 residues. CDR1 and CDR2 from the germline V gene are LNHDA and SQIVND (reference sequence). J lost 0 bases, V lost 1 base, and 7 bases had no gene match.

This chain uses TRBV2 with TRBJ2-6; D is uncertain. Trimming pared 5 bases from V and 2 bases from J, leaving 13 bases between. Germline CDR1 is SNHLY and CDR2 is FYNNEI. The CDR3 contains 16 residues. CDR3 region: CASSPRLGPGANVLTF. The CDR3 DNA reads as TGTGCCAGCAGTCCGCGACTGGGCCCTGGGGCCAACGTCCTGACTTTC.

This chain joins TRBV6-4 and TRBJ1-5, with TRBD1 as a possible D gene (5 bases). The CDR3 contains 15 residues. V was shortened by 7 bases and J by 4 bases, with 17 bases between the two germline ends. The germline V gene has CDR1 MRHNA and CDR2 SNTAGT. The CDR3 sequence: CASKKGQSRNQPQHF. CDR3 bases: TGTGCCAGCAAGAAGGGGCAGTCTAGAAATCAGCCCCAGCATTTT.

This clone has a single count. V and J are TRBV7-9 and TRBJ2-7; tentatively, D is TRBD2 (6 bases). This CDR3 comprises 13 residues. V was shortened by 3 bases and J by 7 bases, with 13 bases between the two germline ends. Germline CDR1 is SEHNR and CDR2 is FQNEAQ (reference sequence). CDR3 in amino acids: CASSLAGTGEQYF. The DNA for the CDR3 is TGTGCCAGCAGCTTGGCCGGGACTGGAGAGCAGTACTTC. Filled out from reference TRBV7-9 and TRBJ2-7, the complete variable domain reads DTGVSQNPRHKITKRGQNVTFRCDPISEHNRLYWYRQTLGQGPEFLTYFQNEAQLEKSRLLSDRFSAERPKGSFSTLEIQRTEQGDSAMYLCASSLAGTGEQYFGPGTRLTVT.

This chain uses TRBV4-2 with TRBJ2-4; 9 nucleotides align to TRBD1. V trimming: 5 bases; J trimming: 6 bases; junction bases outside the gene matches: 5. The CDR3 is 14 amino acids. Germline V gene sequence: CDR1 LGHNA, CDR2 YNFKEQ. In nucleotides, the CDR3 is TGTGCCAGCAGCTCGGGACAGGGAGTAAACATTCAGTACTTC. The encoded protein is CASSSGQGVNIQYF.

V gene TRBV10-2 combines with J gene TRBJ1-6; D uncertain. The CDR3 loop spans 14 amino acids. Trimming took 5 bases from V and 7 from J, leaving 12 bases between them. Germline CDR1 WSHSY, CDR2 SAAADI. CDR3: CASSYIGGNSPLHF. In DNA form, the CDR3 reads TGCGCCAGCAGTTACATCGGCGGGAATTCACCCCTCCACTTT.

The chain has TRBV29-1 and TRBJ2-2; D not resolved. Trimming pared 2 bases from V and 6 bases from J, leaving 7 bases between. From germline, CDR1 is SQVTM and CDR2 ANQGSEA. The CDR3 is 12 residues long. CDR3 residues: CSVESASGELFF. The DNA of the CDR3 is TGCAGCGTTGAATCGGCATCCGGGGAGCTGTTTTTT.

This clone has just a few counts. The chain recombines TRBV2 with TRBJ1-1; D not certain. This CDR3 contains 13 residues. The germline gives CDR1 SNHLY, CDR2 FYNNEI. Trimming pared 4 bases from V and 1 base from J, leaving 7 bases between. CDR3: CASSVMGNTEAFF. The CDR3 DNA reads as TGTGCCAGCAGTGTGATGGGGAACACTGAAGCTTTCTTT.

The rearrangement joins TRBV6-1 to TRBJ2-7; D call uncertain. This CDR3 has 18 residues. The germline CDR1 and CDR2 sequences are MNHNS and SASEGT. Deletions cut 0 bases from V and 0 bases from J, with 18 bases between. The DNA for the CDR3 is TGTGCCAGCAGTGAAGCGCTTAGCTTCTTATGGGGCTCCTACGAGCAGTACTTC. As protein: CASSEALSFLWGSYEQYF.

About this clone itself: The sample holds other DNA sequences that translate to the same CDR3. CDR3 amino acids: CASSLDGSSGNTIYF. The CDR3 region has the DNA TGCGCCAGCAGCTTGGACGGCAGCTCTGGAAACACCATATATTTT. The J gene is TRBJ1-3, the V gene TRBV5-1; no clear D. Germline-derived CDR1 and CDR2 are SGHRS and YFSETQ. V was trimmed by 0 bases and J by 0 bases, leaving 7 bases between them. This CDR3 has 15 residues.

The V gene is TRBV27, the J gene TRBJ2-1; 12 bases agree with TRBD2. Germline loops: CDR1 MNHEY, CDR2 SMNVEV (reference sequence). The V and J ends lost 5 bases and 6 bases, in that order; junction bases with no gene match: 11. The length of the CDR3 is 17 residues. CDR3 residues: CASSPPRLAGVRNEQFF. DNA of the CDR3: TGTGCCAGCAGTCCCCCCCGACTAGCGGGAGTTCGCAATGAGCAGTTCTTC.

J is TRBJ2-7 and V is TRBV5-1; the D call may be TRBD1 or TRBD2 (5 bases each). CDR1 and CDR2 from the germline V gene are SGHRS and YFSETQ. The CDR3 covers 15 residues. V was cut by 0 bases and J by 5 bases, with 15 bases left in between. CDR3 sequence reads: CASSLVPGSINEQYF. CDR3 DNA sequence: TGCGCCAGCAGCTTGGTGCCAGGGAGTATCAACGAGCAGTACTTC. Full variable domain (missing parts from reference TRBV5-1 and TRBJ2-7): KAGVTQTPRYLIKTRGQQVTLSCSPISGHRSVSWYQQTPGQGLQFLFEYFSETQRNKGNFPGRFSGRQFSNSRSEMNVSTLELGDSALYLCASSLVPGSINEQYFGPGTRLTVT.